This TCR beta chain was sequenced in a study of a mutant IDH1 vaccine in newly diagnosed glioma. Study overall: Vaccinations were initiated 4-6 weeks following radiotherapy alone, or were given together with temozolomide cycles. Most had both radiotherapy and temozolomide beforehand; others had only one.

The assay was immunoSEQ multiplex PCR, and TCRdb's table has in-frame clones only and misses some. The profile shows some 48,000 clones, around four fifths of them singletons. The sample's time point: week 5, during vaccination. Mutant IDH1 20-mer peptide, at 300 ug, made up each vaccine dose, with topical imiquimod. Donors' newly diagnosed IDH1-mutant WHO grade 3 or 4 astrocytomas lacked nuclear ATRX. Turning to this clone: Its specificity is unknown.

The specimen was PBMCs, collected from a glioma patient whose treatment included an IDH1 peptide vaccine. The sequence derives from a woman in her thirties or forties with glioma.

The CDR3 coding sequence is TGTGCCAGCAGTCGACCGACTGGGTCAGAGACCCAGTACTTC. This gives the protein CASSRPTGSETQYF. The J gene is TRBJ2-5, the V gene TRBV5-4; D is ambiguous. Trimming left V 5 bases short and J 4 bases short, with 15 bases between. The CDR3 loop spans 14 amino acids. CDR1 SGHNT and CDR2 YYREEE come from the germline V gene (reference sequence).